A selection of T cell receptor beta chains follows, all from one sample in a study of blood T cell repertoires in COVID-19. Measured with immunoSEQ multiplex PCR; TCRdb has only the in-frame clones, and not every one. The table shows fewer than 700,000 clones, with approximately 88% occurring only once. Sequences were obtained from peripheral blood. The source is a woman in her fifties or sixties with COVID-19, enrolled during active disease. Both conserved end residues are part of each CDR3.

V | length | CDR3
TRBV21-1 | 17 | CASSKDFRVRLRSPLHF
TRBV11-2 | 13 | CASSGRTSGGSYF
TRBV28 | 15 | CASSFLQGINEKLFF
TRBV6-5 | 13 | CASSPPGGGGYTF
TRBV6-5 | 15 | CASRSPMDRVGGYTF
TRBV2 | 13 | CASSEQGNQPQHF
TRBV2 | 12 | CASSRGEQPQHF
TRBV27 | 16 | CASSSLPPDRNQPQHF
TRBV30 | 14 | CAWTRGSRGNTIYF
TRBV5-6 | 15 | CASSSGGGSIQPQHF
TRBV30 | 13 | CAWSLGSQNIQYF
TRBV2 | 14 | CASRRQGSTDTQYF
TRBV5-1 | 16 | CASSLQLRGQDYGYTF
TRBV5-1 | 17 | CASSLGIGGTDSGELFF
TRBV30 | 13 | CAWDMQGNQPQHF
TRBV10-3 | 17 | CAISAGGRGTSTDTQYF
TRBV11-2 | 16 | CASSFPLGTPYNEQFF
TRBV6-5 | 13 | CASRRSSNTEAFF
TRBV5-4 | 15 | CASSLGVQPSGEQYF
TRBV19 | 17 | CASSNNLQGAGNEKLFF
TRBV11-3 | 16 | CASSPGGEWAYNEQFF
TRBV5-6 | 15 | CASSFPEGGGNTIYF
TRBV28 | 12 | CAVRGEHNEQFF
TRBV6-2/TRBV6-3 | 13 | CASSLRRSQPQHF
TRBV28 | 15 | CASITPQGRNTEAFF
TRBV5-1 | 16 | CASSLGGQGRRDTQYF
TRBV5-4 | 16 | CASSKGGQGGNQPQHF
TRBV2 | 16 | CASSSGLAGGADTQYF
TRBV19 | 14 | CASSRTETSYGYTF
TRBV12-5 | 15 | CASGLPSQGKEKLFF
TRBV29-1 | 11 | CSGGQQETQYF
TRBV20-1 | 11 | CSATAGYGYTF
TRBV5-1 | 15 | CASSFNDFSNYGYTF
TRBV18 | 14 | CASFDRGDVSEQFF
TRBV7-9 | 17 | CASSFTRPTGATYEQYF
TRBV3-1/TRBV3-2 | 14 | CASSEINRGYGYTF
TRBV25-1 | 16 | CASSELSSGDQDEQFF
TRBV5-6 | 13 | CASSSQGIRPQHF
TRBV7-2 | 13 | CASSLDPIYEQYF
TRBV2 | 14 | CASSLDRASAEAFF
TRBV27 | 14 | CASSLNRGSRGYTF
TRBV29-1 | 12 | CSVGDRRGEQYF
TRBV5-4 | 14 | CASSPGTGRDTQYF
TRBV2 | 14 | CASQGLVVNTEAFF
TRBV6-5 | 15 | CASRRGQGSGNTIYF
TRBV18 | 16 | CASSPSRRGSTDTQYF
TRBV4-1 | 14 | CASSQGTDYETQYF
TRBV5-1 | 14 | CASSLGQGTTEAFF